The next 3 T cell receptor beta chains were all read from a single sample in a study of naive and memory T cell subsets. Study findings and constraints: Especially in CD8 cells, naive repertoires contained a few larger clonotypes, possibly CD45RA-re-expressing memory cells.

Their antigens remain unidentified. The beta constant-region primer was an equimolar mix of two oligonucleotides covering TRBC1 and TRBC2. The ligated cDNA underwent four PCR rounds using SP2 and nested alpha and beta constant-region primers. From the UMI-ligation and nested PCR reads, TCRdb called clonotypes with MiXCR, one entry per CDR3 protein. The table lists 150,000 or so distinct CDR3 sequences, under 25% of them singletons, with approximately 0.1% in the top ten. The sequencing input was naive CD4+ T cells from blood. The receptors here all came from a human donor in good health.

This clonotype has a handful of counts. This rearrangement joins TRBV12-3 or TRBV12-4 to TRBJ2-1, with D possibly TRBD2 on 6 matching bases. The CDR3 length is 14 residues. With 7 bases removed from V and 3 bases from J, the gap between germline ends came to 13 bases. The CDR3 loop reads CASTVTSFYNEQFF. The CDR3 DNA is TGTGCCAGCACCGTAACTAGCTTCTACAATGAGCAGTTCTTC.

The CDR3 DNA sequence: TGTGCCAGCAGCCAAGCTAGCGGGCGCTACAATGAGCAGTTCTTC. Amino acids: CASSQASGRYNEQFF. V and J are TRBV3-1 and TRBJ2-1, with TRBD2 matching over 8 bases. CDR3 length: 15 residues. Losses at the gene ends were 1 base for V and 3 bases for J; bases not matched to a gene: 2. The germline V gene encodes CDR1 LGHDT and CDR2 YNNKEL (reference sequence).

This clonotype turned up a few times. This rearrangement joins TRBV29-1 to TRBJ2-1, with 10 bases that match TRBD1. Trimming took 7 bases from V and 9 from J; bases not matched to a gene: 15. CDR3 size: 15 residues. The germline CDR1 and CDR2 sequences are SQVTM and ANQGSEA. CDR3 coding DNA: TGCAGCGCGATCCTCCGGGACAGGGGCATCGGTGAGCAGTTCTTC. It encodes CSAILRDRGIGEQFF.